The rows below give T cell receptor beta chains drawn from one sample of a study of blood T cell repertoires in COVID-19. The protocol was immunoSEQ multiplex PCR, while the TCRdb copy is restricted to in-frame clones and leaves out a portion. The sample shows tens of thousands of clones, approximately 94% of them seen only once. Sequenced sample: peripheral blood. The receptors were gathered from a human donor with active COVID-19. The donor label of this sample is uncertain. The CDR3 runs from the conserved cysteine through the conserved F or W. A D gene is named only where the DNA matches it firmly. The size entry is marked missing in some rows and otherwise reads once, few, many or a size class.

TRBV7-2,-,TRBJ2-1,TRBD2,CASSSARLAGSDNEQFF,TGTGCCAGCAGCTCCGCCCGACTAGCGGGGTCAGACAATGAGCAGTTCTTC
TRBV18,-,TRBJ2-7,-,CASSPGTAPPYEQYF,TGTGCCAGCTCTCCAGGGACTGCTCCACCCTACGAGCAGTACTTC
TRBV19,-,TRBJ1-3,-,CASSIEGAAGNTIYF,TGTGCCAGTAGTATAGAAGGGGCAGCTGGAAACACCATATATTTT
TRBV9,-,TRBJ1-3,-,CASSARTAGNTIYF,TGTGCCAGCAGCGCCCGGACAGCTGGAAACACCATATATTTT
TRBV28,-,TRBJ2-7,TRBD1,CATTSSGTGSYEQYF,TGTGCCACCACTTCCTCCGGGACAGGATCCTACGAGCAGTACTTC
TRBV6-5,-,TRBJ1-2,TRBD1,CASSLPGQGKFGYTF,TGTGCCAGCAGTTTACCGGGACAGGGGAAATTTGGCTACACCTTC
TRBV10-3,-,TRBJ2-3,-,CAITAYSAASTDTQYF,TGTGCCATCACCGCGTATAGCGCAGCTAGCACAGATACGCAGTATTTT
TRBV5-4,-,TRBJ1-3,-,CASSLQGVENTIYF,TGTGCCAGCAGCTTACAGGGTGTAGAAAACACCATATATTTT
TRBV6-5,-,TRBJ1-2,TRBD1,CASSSTPTGGYGYTF,TGTGCCAGCAGTTCAACCCCGACAGGGGGCTATGGCTACACCTTC
TRBV7-9,-,TRBJ2-7,TRBD1,CASSLQGDYEQYF,TGTGCCAGCAGCTTACAGGGGGACTACGAGCAGTACTTC
TRBV29-1,-,TRBJ2-1,TRBD1,CSVDMDRVNEQFF,TGCAGCGTTGACATGGACAGGGTTAATGAGCAGTTCTTC
TRBV29-1,-,TRBJ2-3,-,CSVTSAGYRSTDTQYF,TGCAGCGTCACCTCCGCCGGCTACAGAAGCACAGATACGCAGTATTTT
TRBV29-1,-,TRBJ2-7,-,CSAVLTGLREQYF,TGCAGCGCCGTACTTACAGGGCTTCGGGAGCAGTACTTC
TRBV4-3,once,TRBJ2-7,-,CASSQGAGEQYF,TGCGCCAGCAGCCAGGGGGCAGGCGAGCAGTACTTC
TRBV5-1,-,TRBJ1-6,-,CASSFRGDSPLHF,TGCGCCAGCAGCTTCCGAGGAGATTCACCCCTCCACTTT
TRBV10-2,-,TRBJ2-4,TRBD1,CASSSTGTALNIQYF,TGCGCCAGCAGTAGCACCGGGACAGCGTTAAACATTCAGTACTTC
TRBV5-4,-,TRBJ1-6,TRBD1,CASSPTGDHNSPLHF,TGTGCCAGCAGCCCAACAGGGGACCATAATTCACCCCTCCACTTT
TRBV19,once,TRBJ1-6,TRBD1,CASSIGTVNSPLHF,TGTGCCAGTAGTATTGGGACAGTTAATTCACCCCTCCACTTT
TRBV30,-,TRBJ1-4,-,CAWSQGPQANEKLFF,TGTGCCTGGAGCCAGGGGCCACAGGCTAATGAAAAACTGTTTTTT
TRBV12-5,-,TRBJ2-7,TRBD1,CASARTGRYEQYF,TGTGCTAGTGCCCGGACAGGGCGGTACGAGCAGTACTTC
TRBV7-9,-,TRBJ1-4,-,CASSLAPDKATNEKLFF,TGTGCCAGCAGCTTAGCCCCCGACAAAGCAACTAATGAAAAACTGTTTTTT
TRBV7-2,-,TRBJ2-7,TRBD1,CASSFSTGQGYEQYF,TGTGCCAGCAGCTTTAGCACGGGACAGGGTTACGAGCAGTACTTC
TRBV24-1,-,TRBJ2-3,TRBD2,CATSGPGLAGGRTDTQYF,TGTGCCACCAGTGGCCCGGGACTAGCGGGGGGCCGGACAGATACGCAGTATTTT
TRBV4-3,-,TRBJ2-7,TRBD2,CASSQDLLAGGQGSYEQYF,TGCGCCAGCAGCCAAGATCTTTTGGCGGGGGGGCAAGGATCCTACGAGCAGTACTTC
TRBV5-1,-,TRBJ2-5,TRBD2,CASSTPGGSETQYF,TGCGCCAGCTCCACCCCGGGGGGTTCAGAGACCCAGTACTTC
TRBV7-9,-,TRBJ2-7,-,CASSLSRAGYEQYF,TGTGCCAGCAGCTTATCCAGGGCAGGCTACGAGCAGTACTTC
TRBV6-2/TRBV6-3,-,TRBJ1-5,-,CASSYSTVGGQPQHF,TGTGCCAGCAGTTACTCGACGGTCGGGGGTCAGCCCCAGCATTTT